This TCR beta chain was recovered during a study of T-cell reconstitution after alpha-beta-depleted transplantation in children. Looked up from germline, CDR1 is DFQATT and CDR2 is SNEGSKA (reference sequence). After removal of 6 bases from V and 0 bases from J, the junction contained 4 bases not matched to a gene. The CDR3 covers 14 residues. The TCRbeta library was prepared with unique molecular identifiers. Each CDR3 protein is one row after TCRdb ran MiXCR on the PCR reads. The sample yields about 200,000 distinct CDR3 sequences, 5.5% to 7% seen once. The J gene is TRBJ2-2, the V gene TRBV20-1; 7 nucleotides align to TRBD1. The receptor comes from a boy between 2 and 15 years old with acute lymphoblastic leukemia, due to receive a stem cell transplant. This sample comprised PBMCs, obtained before TCRalphabeta/CD19-depleted stem cell transplant. The CDR3 spells CSATRGSNTGELFF. The DNA for the CDR3 is TGCAGTGCCACCAGGGGGTCGAACACCGGGGAGCTGTTTTTT.